This T cell receptor beta chain was sequenced during a study of cytomegalovirus exposure and HLA in healthy donors. Sequencing was performed with immunoSEQ multiplex PCR; in TCRdb, only in-frame clones are kept and a portion is missing. Among fewer than 200,000 clones listed, approximately 86% were seen once. As regards this clone: Its specificity is not known.

The germline CDR1 and CDR2 sequences are MGHRA and YSYEKL. With 4 bases clipped from V and 9 bases from J, the junction kept 5 bases outside the gene matches. The CDR3 totals 14 residues. Study results and caveats: Reported results showed that the classifier diagnosed cytomegalovirus status with high specificity and sensitivity.

This sequence was found in a man aged 25 to 45 in good health and CMV-seropositive. V gene TRBV4-1 combines with J gene TRBJ2-2; TRBD2 agrees at 10 bases. Sequenced input: PBMCs. In DNA, the CDR3 is TGCGCCAGCAGCCCCGGGACTAGCGTACGGGAGCTGTTTTTT. Encoded protein: CASSPGTSVRELFF.